One and the same sample provided the 23 T cell receptor beta chains below, sequenced in a study of CD8 T cells in Susac syndrome. Random hexamers were used to reverse transcribe roughly 0.45 to 1 ug of RNA. One entry per CDR3 protein results from TCRdb running MiXCR on the immunoSEQ multiplex PCR reads. The table includes roughly 120,000 distinct CDR3 sequences, around 94% detected once. The sample consisted of CD4+ T cells from PBMCs. The receptors were gathered from a human donor in good health.

The chain uses TRBV5-1 and TRBJ2-1; maybe TRBD2 (6 bases). This CDR3 has 14 amino acids. Germline V gives CDR1 SGHRS, CDR2 YFSETQ. The germline V and J ends were trimmed by 4 bases and 5 bases, with 13 bases remaining between them. The CDR3 DNA sequence: TGCGCCAGCAGCCCACTTCTAGCGAACAATGAGCAGTTCTTC. It encodes CASSPLLANNEQFF.

The CDR3 DNA follows: TGTGCCAGCAGCTCAGGACTAGCGGGGACCTCGTTTTTT. Its protein product is CASSSGLAGTSFF. This chain links TRBV11-1 with TRBJ2-2, with 12 bases aligning to TRBD2. V shed 4 bases, J shed 16 bases, and the junction held 7 bases outside the gene matches. There are 13 residues in the CDR3. The germline CDR1 and CDR2 sequences are SGHAT and FQDESV (reference sequence).

The CDR3 loop reads CASSPWTRPPSETQYF. CDR3 nucleotides: TGTGCCAGCAGCCCTTGGACTAGGCCACCCTCAGAGACCCAGTACTTC. The chain couples TRBV7-9 to TRBJ2-5; the match to TRBD2 covers 7 bases. The CDR3 sequence is 16 residues long. Trimming at V came to 5 bases and at J to 4 bases, leaving 13 bases not matched to a gene. CDR1 and CDR2 (germline): SEHNR, FQNEAQ (reference sequence). Looking up the rest from reference TRBV7-9 and TRBJ2-5 gives the full variable domain: DTGVSQNPRHKITKRGQNVTFRCDPISEHNRLYWYRQTLGQGPEFLTYFQNEAQLEKSRLLSDRFSAERPKGSFSTLEIQRTEQGDSAMYLCASSPWTRPPSETQYFGPGTRLLVL.

V gene TRBV7-2 combines with J gene TRBJ2-7; D possibly corresponds to TRBD2 (5 bases). The V gene's germline CDR1 is SGHTA and CDR2 FQGNSA. The V and J ends lost 3 bases and 6 bases respectively, with 15 bases between them. This CDR3 region has 14 residues. CDR3 bases: TGTGCCAGCAGCTTCAGAGGGCTAGAGGGCGAGCAGTACTTC. Amino acids: CASSFRGLEGEQYF.

The chain uses TRBV6-5 and TRBJ1-1; TRBD1 is a possible D gene (6 bases). CDR3 length: 15 residues. The germline V and J ends were trimmed by 5 bases and 1 base, with 14 bases remaining between them. Per germline, CDR1 MNHEY and CDR2 SVGAGI. CDR3 residues: CASSPMGHSNTEAFF. The CDR3 DNA reads as TGTGCCAGCAGTCCAATGGGACACTCGAACACTGAAGCTTTCTTT.

The sample holds one count of this clonotype. The chain couples TRBV20-1 to TRBJ2-3; D remains ambiguous. CDR1 DFQATT and CDR2 SNEGSKA come from the germline V gene (reference sequence). The germline V and J ends were trimmed by 7 bases and 4 bases, with 9 bases remaining between them. The CDR3 covers 11 residues. The CDR3 DNA is TGCAGTGGGGGTGGTCCAGATACGCAGTATTTT. It translates to CSGGGPDTQYF.

The CDR3: CASGFSGPDTQYF. The CDR3 DNA reads as TGTGCTAGTGGTTTCTCGGGGCCAGATACGCAGTATTTT. This chain links TRBV12-5 with TRBJ2-3; D may match TRBD1 or TRBD2 (5 bases each). Germline assignment: CDR1 LGHNT and CDR2 FRNRAP. Trimming took 3 bases from V and 4 from J, leaving 8 bases between them. This CDR3 has 13 amino acids.

The CDR3 sequence is CSVADQQLTYTF. The CDR3 nucleotides read TGCAGCGTTGCGGATCAACAGCTGACTTACACCTTC. The chain is built from TRBV29-1 and TRBJ1-2, with D unresolved. The germline V gene encodes CDR1 SQVTM and CDR2 ANQGSEA. There are 12 residues in the CDR3. V was pared by 4 bases and J by 11 bases, with 17 bases between.

The genes are TRBV3-1 and TRBJ2-3; 8 positions match TRBD2. V was pared by 1 base and J by 5 bases, with 11 bases of the junction left unmatched. This CDR3 is 17 amino acids long. Germline V gives CDR1 LGHDT, CDR2 YNNKEL (reference sequence). CDR3 bases: TGTGCCAGCAGCCAAGGGGCCAGCGGGAGTTATGTAGATACGCAGTATTTT. Its translation: CASSQGASGSYVDTQYF.

This chain connects TRBV10-3 to TRBJ2-7; TRBD1 aligns across 9 bases. The CDR3 runs to 13 residues. Germline-derived CDR1 and CDR2 are ENHRY and SYGVKD. V shed 10 bases and J 5 bases; nucleotides not matched to a gene: 9. CDR3 in DNA: TGTGCCACCCTAGGACAGGGGACGGACGAGCAGTACTTC. This encodes CATLGQGTDEQYF.

The chain recombines TRBV30 with TRBJ2-3, with D hard to call. The germline CDR1 and CDR2 sequences are GTSNPN and SVGIG (reference sequence). The CDR3 extends over 12 amino acids. With 3 bases removed from V and 4 bases from J, the gap between germline ends came to 8 bases. CDR3 coding DNA: TGTGCCTGGAGAGAGTTGGCAGATACGCAGTATTTT. Translated: CAWRELADTQYF.

The chain joins TRBV7-2 to TRBJ1-2; D is unclear. The V and J ends lost 3 bases and 4 bases respectively, with 6 bases between them. Per germline, CDR1 SGHTA and CDR2 FQGNSA. There are 12 residues in the CDR3. The CDR3 coding sequence is TGTGCCAGCAGCTTGGACGGCTATGGCTACACCTTC. Its translation is CASSLDGYGYTF. Based on the CDR3 plus reference TRBV7-2 and TRBJ1-2, the full variable domain is GAGVSQSPSNKVTEKGKDVELRCDPISGHTALYWYRQSLGQGLEFLIYFQGNSAPDKSGLPSDRFSAERTGGSVSTLTIQRTQQEDSAVYLCASSLDGYGYTFGSGTRLTVV.

The chain links TRBV19 to TRBJ2-7; TRBD1 aligns across 7 bases. The V segment lost 5 bases and the J segment 0 bases; nucleotides outside the gene matches: 4. Germline CDR1 reads LNHDA; CDR2 reads SQIVND (reference sequence). The CDR3 spans 14 residues. The CDR3 DNA follows: TGTGCCAGTAGTCTACAGGGGAGCTCCTACGAGCAGTACTTC. It translates to CASSLQGSSYEQYF.

V usage is TRBV20-1 and J usage is TRBJ2-7; no definite D call. The length of the CDR3 is 11 residues. CDR1 is DFQATT and CDR2 is SNEGSKA in the germline V gene (reference sequence). V dropped 4 bases and J dropped 2 bases, with 6 bases sitting between them. CDR3 DNA: TGCAGTGCTATGGACGCCTACGAGCAGTACTTC. Its translation is CSAMDAYEQYF.

J is TRBJ2-5 and V is TRBV5-1; the match to TRBD1 covers 12 bases. CDR3 size: 15 residues. The germline V gene encodes CDR1 SGHRS and CDR2 YFSETQ. The V segment lost 4 bases and the J segment 5 bases; nucleotides outside the gene matches: 6. This CDR3 is CASSQGQGASETQYF. The CDR3 bases are TGCGCCAGCAGCCAGGGACAGGGGGCTAGTGAGACCCAGTACTTC.

This chain joins TRBV4-1 and TRBJ1-2; TRBD1 is a possible D gene (6 bases). In germline, CDR1 is MGHRA, CDR2 YSYEKL. V was pared by 3 bases and J by 2 bases, with 13 bases between. CDR3 length: 15 residues. CDR3 sequence reads: CASSHKGGENYGYTF. The CDR3 bases are TGCGCCAGCAGCCATAAGGGGGGGGAAAACTATGGCTACACCTTC.

The chain carries TRBV20-1 and TRBJ2-1; a weak D match, TRBD2 (6 bases). This CDR3 comprises 15 residues. Per germline, CDR1 DFQATT and CDR2 SNEGSKA (reference sequence). The germline V and J ends were trimmed by 5 bases and 0 bases, with 14 bases remaining between them. CDR3 sequence: CSAGPAGFSYNEQFF. CDR3 nucleotides: TGCAGTGCTGGGCCCGCGGGATTCTCCTACAATGAGCAGTTCTTC.

The chain joins TRBV20-1 to TRBJ1-1, with TRBD1 matching over 8 bases. This CDR3 is built from 15 residues. Trimming removed 7 bases from V and 0 bases from J; junction bases left unmatched: 10. The germline gives CDR1 DFQATT, CDR2 SNEGSKA (reference sequence). The CDR3 protein is CSVRQGARMNTEAFF. CDR3 nucleotide sequence: TGCAGTGTGCGGCAGGGGGCGCGGATGAACACTGAAGCTTTCTTT.

The rearrangement joins TRBV20-1 to TRBJ2-7; 9 bases line up with TRBD1. V lost 6 bases, J lost 4 bases, and 10 bases stayed unmatched. The CDR3 loop spans 14 amino acids. Germline CDR1 and CDR2: DFQATT and SNEGSKA (reference sequence). The CDR3 loop reads CSAHLSDRGYEQYF. The CDR3, as DNA: TGCAGTGCCCACCTGTCGGACAGGGGATACGAGCAGTACTTC.

The CDR3 bases are TGCAGCACCGGGACAGAACGGGGAAATGAGCAGTTCTTC. Translation gives CSTGTERGNEQFF. The rearrangement links TRBV29-1 to TRBJ2-1; TRBD1 matches 7 bases. The CDR3 loop spans 13 amino acids. From germline, CDR1 is SQVTM and CDR2 ANQGSEA. V shed 8 bases and J 7 bases; nucleotides not matched to a gene: 11.

The chain carries TRBV27 and TRBJ2-3, with 10 bases that match TRBD1. Germline assignment: CDR1 MNHEY and CDR2 SMNVEV (reference sequence). The junction had 4 bases not matched to a gene; V was cut back by 5 bases and J by 2 bases. This CDR3 region has 15 residues. The CDR3 region is CASSVRQGATDTQYF. In DNA, the CDR3 is TGTGCCAGCAGTGTAAGACAGGGGGCCACAGATACGCAGTATTTT.

The CDR3 protein is CASTPAGKANTEAFF. The CDR3 DNA reads as TGTGCCAGCACCCCGGCGGGCAAGGCTAACACTGAAGCTTTCTTT. V and J are TRBV6-2 or TRBV6-3 and TRBJ1-1; no clear D. This CDR3 comprises 15 residues. Germline CDR1 and CDR2: MNHEY and SVGEGT. Between the trimmed V and J ends, which lost 7 bases and 2 bases, there was a span of 17 bases.

This rearrangement joins TRBV20-1 to TRBJ2-1; 9 nucleotides agree with TRBD2. This CDR3 contains 13 residues. V lost 0 bases to trimming and J lost 7 bases; unmatched junction nucleotides: 1. The germline V gene encodes CDR1 DFQATT and CDR2 SNEGSKA (reference sequence). The DNA for the CDR3 is TGCAGTGCTAGAGAGGCGGGGGGGAATGAGCAGTTCTTC. This translates into CSAREAGGNEQFF.